This is a list of T cell receptor beta chains from one sample in a study of cytomegalovirus exposure and HLA in healthy donors. Sequencing was performed with immunoSEQ multiplex PCR; in TCRdb, only in-frame clones are kept and a portion is missing. Of a few hundred thousand clones listed, 75% to 90% are singletons. Sequencing input: PBMCs. All receptors derive from a young woman in good health and CMV-seronegative. CDR3s include the opening cysteine and the closing phenylalanine or tryptophan. D genes are given only for firm matches. The size of a clone is reported for some rows only, either as once, few or many, or as a class for expanded clones.

j_call	v_call	clone_size	d_call	cdr3_aa	cdr3_nt
TRBJ2-7	TRBV30	NA	TRBD2	CAYRSGASYEQYF	TGTGCCTACAGAAGCGGGGCTTCCTACGAGCAGTACTTC
TRBJ1-1	TRBV6-4	NA	NA	CASSAGANTEAFF	TGTGCCAGCAGTGCGGGAGCGAACACTGAAGCTTTCTTT
TRBJ1-3	TRBV27	NA	NA	CASSPGNPVNTIYF	TGTGCCAGCAGCCCAGGGAACCCTGTAAACACCATATATTTT
TRBJ2-1	TRBV6-1	NA	NA	CASSHQTFSYNEQFF	TGTGCCAGCAGTCATCAGACATTCTCCTACAATGAGCAGTTCTTC
TRBJ1-1	TRBV25-1	NA	NA	CASSEGGGQGAFF	TGTGCCAGCAGTGAGGGGGGGGGCCAGGGAGCTTTCTTT
TRBJ2-2	TRBV9	NA	TRBD2	CASSEGTRLAGELFF	TGTGCCAGCAGCGAGGGGACTAGGCTTGCCGGGGAGCTGTTTTTT
TRBJ1-4	TRBV25-1	NA	TRBD1	CASSERTGEETNEKLFF	TGTGCCAGCAGTGAAAGGACAGGGGAAGAAACTAATGAAAAACTGTTTTTT
TRBJ2-3	TRBV6-5	once	TRBD2	CASSASGRGTDTQYF	TGTGCCAGCAGTGCTAGCGGGAGAGGGACAGATACGCAGTATTTT
TRBJ1-2	TRBV5-5	NA	TRBD1	CASSFSTGPYGYTF	TGTGCCAGCAGCTTTTCGACAGGGCCGTATGGCTACACCTTC
TRBJ2-6	TRBV27	NA	TRBD1	CASSANRGPGANVLTF	TGTGCCAGCAGTGCCAACAGGGGGCCTGGGGCCAACGTCCTGACTTTC
TRBJ1-1	TRBV9	NA	NA	CASRPYPGDTEAFF	TGTGCCAGCAGACCCTATCCAGGGGACACTGAAGCTTTCTTT
TRBJ1-1	TRBV15	NA	NA	CATSRDRGTNTEAFF	TGTGCCACCAGCAGAGATAGAGGCACGAACACTGAAGCTTTCTTT
TRBJ2-2	TRBV27	NA	NA	CASGWNRENTGELFF	TGTGCCAGCGGATGGAACAGAGAGAACACCGGGGAGCTGTTTTTT
TRBJ2-1	TRBV7-8	NA	NA	CASSPYNEQFF	TGTGCCAGCAGCCCGTACAATGAGCAGTTCTTC
TRBJ2-1	TRBV10-1	NA	TRBD2	CASSEAGVMNPPFF	TGCGCCAGCAGTGAAGCGGGAGTAATGAATCCGCCGTTCTTC
TRBJ1-2	TRBV30	NA	NA	CAWGGAIGYTF	TGTGCCTGGGGGGGGGCCATTGGCTACACCTTC
TRBJ2-1	TRBV7-7	NA	NA	CASSLVAGSSYNEQFF	TGTGCCAGCAGCTTGGTCGCCGGGAGCTCCTACAATGAGCAGTTCTTC
TRBJ1-5	TRBV6-1	NA	TRBD1	CASSGTGDQPQHF	TGTGCCAGCAGTGGCACAGGGGATCAGCCCCAGCATTTT
TRBJ1-5	TRBV28	NA	NA	CASSLPGYQPQHF	TGTGCCAGCAGTTTGCCAGGCTATCAGCCCCAGCATTTT
TRBJ2-1	TRBV6-1	NA	TRBD2	CASREGLAYYNEQFF	TGTGCCAGCAGGGAGGGACTAGCATATTACAATGAGCAGTTCTTC
TRBJ2-6	TRBV7-8	NA	TRBD1	CASSLAGQGAYGANVLTF	TGTGCCAGCAGCTTAGCCGGCCAGGGGGCGTACGGGGCCAACGTCCTGACTTTC
TRBJ1-5	TRBV29-1	once	NA	CSVSGGDLSNQPQHF	TGCAGCGTGTCCGGGGGGGACCTTAGCAATCAGCCCCAGCATTTT
TRBJ1-1	TRBV5-5	NA	NA	CASSRRGTEAFF	TGTGCCAGCAGCCGGCGAGGGACTGAAGCTTTCTTT
TRBJ1-5	TRBV28	NA	TRBD1	CASRRNRDRNQPQHF	TGTGCCAGCAGACGTAACCGGGACAGGAATCAGCCCCAGCATTTT
TRBJ2-6	TRBV7-6	NA	NA	CASTDMAGANVLTF	TGTGCCAGCACCGACATGGCTGGGGCCAACGTCCTGACTTTC
TRBJ2-5	TRBV27	NA	TRBD2	CASNNRGLAGETQYF	TGTGCCAGCAATAACCGAGGACTAGCGGGAGAGACCCAGTACTTC
TRBJ2-1	TRBV2	NA	NA	CASSRGSYNEQFF	TGTGCCAGCAGTAGGGGGTCCTACAATGAGCAGTTCTTC
TRBJ2-1	TRBV2	NA	TRBD2	CASSTMGAGGLSYNEQFF	TGTGCCAGCTCGACAATGGGAGCGGGGGGCCTCTCCTACAATGAGCAGTTCTTC
TRBJ2-7	TRBV25-1	few	TRBD2	CASSEGGGEQYF	TGTGCCAGCAGTGAAGGGGGGGGCGAGCAGTACTTC
TRBJ1-1	TRBV30	NA	NA	CAWSRAGVTEAFF	TGTGCCTGGAGTCGCGCAGGGGTCACTGAAGCTTTCTTT
TRBJ1-1	TRBV4-1	NA	NA	CASSPPRVVSMNTEAFF	TGCGCCAGCAGCCCCCCTCGGGTTGTCAGTATGAACACTGAAGCTTTCTTT
TRBJ2-1	TRBV9	once	NA	CASSVAVLGYEQFF	TGTGCCAGCAGCGTAGCGGTACTAGGCTATGAGCAGTTCTTC
TRBJ2-1	TRBV5-1	NA	TRBD1	CASSLVRGQGAIIGNEQFF	TGCGCCAGCAGCTTGGTTAGGGGGCAGGGGGCAATCATCGGGAATGAGCAGTTCTTC
TRBJ2-2	TRBV7-2	NA	TRBD1	CASSFRGQGSGELFF	TGTGCCAGCAGCTTCCGCGGACAGGGATCCGGGGAGCTGTTTTTT
TRBJ2-7	TRBV28	few	TRBD2	CASSLLAGRSYEQYF	TGTGCCAGCAGTTTGCTAGCGGGGCGCTCCTACGAGCAGTACTTC
TRBJ2-7	TRBV6-5	NA	NA	CASGGRGEQYF	TGTGCCAGCGGGGGCAGGGGCGAGCAGTACTTC
TRBJ1-1	TRBV27	NA	NA	CASSPGIIGSEAFF	TGTGCCAGCAGCCCCGGCATTATCGGGTCTGAAGCTTTCTTT
TRBJ1-1	TRBV4-1	NA	NA	CASSQAAPEGAFF	TGCGCCAGCAGCCAAGCGGCCCCGGAGGGAGCTTTCTTT
TRBJ2-7	TRBV6-1	NA	TRBD2	CASSDDFAGTSGDEQYF	TGTGCCAGCAGTGATGATTTCGCCGGGACTAGCGGGGATGAGCAGTACTTC
TRBJ1-5	TRBV19	NA	NA	CASSAGGPNSNQPQHF	TGTGCCAGTAGTGCCGGGGGGCCCAATAGCAATCAGCCCCAGCATTTT
TRBJ1-5	TRBV6-1	NA	TRBD1	CASSAGTGHNQPQHF	TGTGCCAGCAGTGCCGGGACAGGGCACAATCAGCCCCAGCATTTT
TRBJ1-2	TRBV2	NA	NA	CASEKRNNYGYTF	TGTGCCAGCGAGAAGCGAAATAACTATGGCTACACCTTC
TRBJ2-3	TRBV7-9	NA	TRBD2	CASSFSGITDTQYF	TGTGCCAGCAGCTTTAGCGGGATAACAGATACGCAGTATTTT
TRBJ1-1	TRBV6-6	NA	NA	CASRPGAGDTEAFF	TGTGCCAGCAGACCCGGGGCGGGAGACACTGAAGCTTTCTTT
TRBJ1-2	TRBV2	NA	TRBD1	CARHFSQGNYGYTF	TGTGCCAGACACTTCTCACAGGGGAACTATGGCTACACCTTC
TRBJ1-2	TRBV4-1	NA	NA	CASSQVAGNYGYTF	TGCGCCAGCAGCCAAGTGGCAGGGAACTATGGCTACACCTTC
TRBJ2-2	TRBV6-6	NA	NA	CASREPTGELFF	TGTGCCAGCAGGGAGCCCACCGGGGAGCTGTTTTTT
TRBJ2-7	TRBV5-1	NA	TRBD2	CASSPGGGLYEQYF	TGCGCCAGCAGCCCGGGGGGAGGACTCTACGAGCAGTACTTC
TRBJ2-7	TRBV29-1	NA	NA	CSVEDTTDRYEQYF	TGCAGCGTTGAAGATACGACTGACAGGTACGAGCAGTACTTC
TRBJ2-2	TRBV7-9	once	TRBD2	CASSVRLAPNTGELFF	TGTGCCAGCAGCGTAAGACTAGCGCCGAACACCGGGGAGCTGTTTTTT
TRBJ2-7	TRBV6-6	few	NA	CASSYTKHYEQYF	TGTGCCAGCAGTTACACCAAACACTACGAGCAGTACTTC
TRBJ1-1	TRBV2	NA	TRBD1	CASMSGTGWKAFF	TGTGCCAGCATGAGTGGGACAGGGTGGAAAGCTTTCTTT
TRBJ2-1	TRBV4-2	NA	TRBD2	CASSQDIGRVAGPYLDEQFF	TGTGCCAGCAGCCAAGATATTGGAAGGGTAGCGGGGCCCTATTTGGATGAGCAGTTCTTC
TRBJ2-7	TRBV18	NA	TRBD2	CASSPSYSGRPGGYF	TGTGCCAGCTCACCATCTTATTCCGGGAGGCCGGGGGGGTACTTC
TRBJ1-2	TRBV6-6	NA	NA	CASSYIWRSSDYGYTF	TGTGCCAGCAGTTACATTTGGAGGAGTTCAGACTATGGCTACACCTTC